This T cell receptor (beta chain) was documented in a study of neurological immune-mediated disorders. Study observations and caveats: Subjects shared no identical expanded-clone CDR3 amino acid sequences, suggesting private TCR-beta repertoires in all groups.

5'RACE generated cDNA with 10-nucleotide random UMIs. TCRdb fed the 5' RACE reads into MiXCR, producing one record per CDR3 protein. This sample has about 53,000 distinct CDR3 sequences, with roughly 8.3% found just once. As concerns this clonotype: Its antigen is currently unknown. At one end the junction does not follow the germline gene, possibly because of a read error.

Time point defined: longitudinal time-point 3. CDR1 and CDR2 (germline): SGHRS, YFSETQ. There are 12 residues in the CDR3. Sequencing was done on a sample of PBMCs. This clonotype was sampled from a woman aged 40 to 50 in good health. This chain uses TRBV5-1 with TRBJ2-7; D perhaps matches TRBD1 (6 bases). The CDR3 DNA reads as TGCGCCAGCATCCGGGACAACTACAAGCAGTACTTC. It encodes CASIRDNYKQYF.